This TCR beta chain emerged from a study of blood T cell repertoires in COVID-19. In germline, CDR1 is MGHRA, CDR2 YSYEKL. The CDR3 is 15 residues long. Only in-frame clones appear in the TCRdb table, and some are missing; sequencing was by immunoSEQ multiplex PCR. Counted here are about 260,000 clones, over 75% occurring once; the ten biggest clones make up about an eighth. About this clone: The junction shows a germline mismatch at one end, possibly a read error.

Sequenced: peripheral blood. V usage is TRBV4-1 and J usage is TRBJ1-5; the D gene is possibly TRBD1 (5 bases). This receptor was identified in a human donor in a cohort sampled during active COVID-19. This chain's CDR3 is CASRDPGLSNQPQHF. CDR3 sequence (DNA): TGCGCGAGCAGGGACCCAGGGCTCAGCAATCAGCCCCAGCATTTT.